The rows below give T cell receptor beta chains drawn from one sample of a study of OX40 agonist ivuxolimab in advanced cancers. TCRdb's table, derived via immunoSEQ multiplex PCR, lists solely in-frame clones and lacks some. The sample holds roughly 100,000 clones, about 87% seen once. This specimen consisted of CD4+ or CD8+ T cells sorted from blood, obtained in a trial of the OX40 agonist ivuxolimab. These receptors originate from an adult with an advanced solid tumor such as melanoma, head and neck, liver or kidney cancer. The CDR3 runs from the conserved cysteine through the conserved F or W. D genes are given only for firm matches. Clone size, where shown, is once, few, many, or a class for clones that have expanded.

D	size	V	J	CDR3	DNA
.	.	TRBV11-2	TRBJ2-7	CASSSPGTPNEQYF	TGTGCCAGCAGCTCTCCCGGGACACCGAACGAGCAGTACTTC
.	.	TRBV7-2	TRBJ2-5	CASSPDQAAETQYF	TGTGCCAGCAGCCCAGACCAGGCTGCGGAGACCCAGTACTTC
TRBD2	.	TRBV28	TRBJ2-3	CASRHLQGLAGGPSYTQYF	TGTGCCAGCAGACACCTACAGGGACTAGCGGGGGGGCCGTCATATACGCAGTATTTT
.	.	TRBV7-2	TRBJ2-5	CASSPSSGYQETQYF	TGTGCCAGCAGCCCCTCTTCTGGGTACCAAGAGACCCAGTACTTC
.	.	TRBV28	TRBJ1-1	CASSLISGVGAFF	TGTGCCAGCAGTTTAATTTCGGGGGTTGGAGCTTTCTTT
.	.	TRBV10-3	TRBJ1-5	CAIAGSIGRGGPNQPQHF	TGTGCCATCGCCGGGAGTATTGGTCGGGGGGGTCCTAATCAGCCCCAGCATTTT
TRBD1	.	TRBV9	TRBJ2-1	CASSAPQGGTDNEQFF	TGTGCCAGCAGCGCCCCACAGGGGGGAACCGACAATGAGCAGTTCTTC
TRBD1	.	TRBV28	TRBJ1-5	CATTGGMDQPQHF	TGTGCCACGACAGGGGGTATGGATCAGCCCCAGCATTTT
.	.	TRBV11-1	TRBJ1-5	CASSWDKNQPQHF	TGTGCCAGCAGCTGGGACAAGAATCAGCCCCAGCATTTT
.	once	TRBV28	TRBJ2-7	CASSSAPTYEQYF	TGTGCCAGCAGTTCTGCCCCCACCTACGAGCAGTACTTC
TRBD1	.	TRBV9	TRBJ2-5	CASSPEGQPVYETQYF	TGTGCCAGCAGCCCCGAGGGACAGCCCGTGTACGAGACCCAGTACTTC
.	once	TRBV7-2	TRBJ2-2	CASSLTRAGRNTGELFF	TGTGCCAGCAGCTTAACTAGGGCAGGGAGAAACACCGGGGAGCTGTTTTTT
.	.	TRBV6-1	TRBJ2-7	CASHRPGAPTYEQYF	TGTGCCAGCCACCGCCCAGGGGCACCCACCTACGAGCAGTACTTC
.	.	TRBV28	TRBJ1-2	CASNLGTEYGYTF	TGTGCCAGCAACCTCGGGACCGAATATGGCTACACCTTC
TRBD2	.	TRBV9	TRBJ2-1	CASSETGTSGEGQFF	TGTGCCAGCAGTGAAACCGGGACTAGCGGTGAGGGGCAGTTCTTC
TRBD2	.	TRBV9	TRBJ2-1	CASSVRWSGGAHEQFF	TGTGCCAGCAGCGTGAGATGGAGCGGGGGGGCGCATGAGCAGTTCTTC
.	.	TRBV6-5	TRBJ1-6	CASSKPPGRSPLHF	TGTGCCAGCAGCAAACCTCCGGGACGATCACCCCTCCACTTT
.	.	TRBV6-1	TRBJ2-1	CASNPGGTSYNEQFF	TGTGCCAGCAATCCCGGGGGAACCTCCTACAATGAGCAGTTCTTC
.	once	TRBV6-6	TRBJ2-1	CASSYSPLIEQFF	TGTGCCAGCAGTTACTCCCCTCTGATTGAGCAGTTCTTC
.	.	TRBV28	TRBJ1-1	CASRTLTGTEAFF	TGTGCCAGCAGGACCCTTACTGGCACTGAAGCTTTCTTT
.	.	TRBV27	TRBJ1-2	CASSLMGRGAGYTF	TGTGCCAGCAGTTTAATGGGGCGCGGGGCTGGCTACACCTTC
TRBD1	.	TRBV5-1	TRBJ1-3	CASSLVPPGGLSSGNTIYF	TGCGCCAGCAGCTTGGTCCCTCCAGGGGGGCTAAGCTCTGGAAACACCATATATTTT
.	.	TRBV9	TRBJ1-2	CASSVVEGRGNYGYTF	TGTGCCAGCAGCGTAGTGGAGGGGAGAGGAAACTATGGCTACACCTTC
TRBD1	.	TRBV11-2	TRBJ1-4	CASSSTGGGFANEKLFF	TGTGCCAGCAGCTCGACAGGGGGCGGCTTCGCTAATGAAAAACTGTTTTTT
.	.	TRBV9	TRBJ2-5	CASSVSPSETQYF	TGTGCCAGCAGCGTTTCCCCTAGTGAGACCCAGTACTTC
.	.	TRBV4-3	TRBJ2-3	CASSQVGFMGATDTQYF	TGCGCCAGCAGCCAAGTGGGGTTTATGGGGGCCACAGATACGCAGTATTTT
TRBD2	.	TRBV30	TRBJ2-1	CAWSKLAGGNEQFF	TGTGCCTGGAGTAAGCTAGCGGGGGGTAATGAGCAGTTCTTC
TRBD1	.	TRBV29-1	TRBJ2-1	CSVDEGAGSYNEQFF	TGCAGCGTTGATGAGGGGGCTGGCTCCTACAATGAGCAGTTCTTC
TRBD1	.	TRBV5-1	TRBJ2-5	CASSRTGGSQETQYF	TGCGCCAGCAGCCGGACAGGAGGAAGCCAAGAGACCCAGTACTTC
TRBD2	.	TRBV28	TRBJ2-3	CASSPPGVAGSTDTQYF	TGTGCCAGCAGTCCCCCCGGGGTAGCGGGGAGCACAGATACGCAGTATTTT
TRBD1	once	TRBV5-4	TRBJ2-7	CASSRKTGNYEQYF	TGTGCCAGCAGCCGCAAGACAGGGAACTACGAGCAGTACTTC
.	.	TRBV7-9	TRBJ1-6	CASSLGSGREGGSPLHF	TGTGCCAGCAGCTTAGGATCGGGCAGGGAGGGAGGTTCACCCCTCCACTTT
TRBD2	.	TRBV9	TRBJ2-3	CASSVRRGDTDTQYF	TGTGCCAGCAGCGTTCGGCGGGGGGATACAGATACGCAGTATTTT
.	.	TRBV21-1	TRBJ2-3	CASSKGTVPTSTDTQYF	TGTGCCAGCAGCAAAGGAACAGTACCGACTAGCACAGATACGCAGTATTTT
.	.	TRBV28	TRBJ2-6	CATGTFSSGANVLTF	TGTGCCACCGGGACCTTTAGCTCTGGGGCCAACGTCCTGACTTTC
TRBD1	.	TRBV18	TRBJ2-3	CASSPPGTGGGTQYF	TGTGCCAGCTCACCACCCGGGACAGGGGGCGGTACGCAGTATTTT
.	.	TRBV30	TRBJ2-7	CAWSQTFARGEQYF	TGTGCCTGGAGTCAAACATTTGCTAGGGGGGAGCAGTACTTC
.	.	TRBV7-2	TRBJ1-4	CASSLKVNPGEKLFF	TGTGCCAGCAGCTTAAAGGTCAACCCGGGGGAAAAACTGTTTTTT
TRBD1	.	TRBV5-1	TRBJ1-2	CASSSGQGLDGYTF	TGCGCCAGCAGCTCCGGACAGGGTTTGGACGGCTACACCTTC
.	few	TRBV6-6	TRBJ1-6	CASSSSRNSPLHF	TGTGCCAGCAGTTCCAGCCGGAATTCACCCCTCCACTTT
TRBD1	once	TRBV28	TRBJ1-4	CASKTGSNEKLFF	TGTGCCAGTAAGACAGGGTCAAATGAAAAACTGTTTTTT
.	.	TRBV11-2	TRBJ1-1	CASSLGRVGAFF	TGTGCCAGCAGCTTAGGCAGGGTGGGAGCTTTCTTT
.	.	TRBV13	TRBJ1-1	CASSLAHGGTEAFF	TGTGCCAGCAGCCTCGCCCACGGGGGCACTGAAGCTTTCTTT
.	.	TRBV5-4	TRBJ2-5	CASSPDAGAEETQYF	TGTGCCAGCAGCCCTGACGCCGGGGCGGAAGAGACCCAGTACTTC
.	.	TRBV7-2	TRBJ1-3	CASSLQGHPSSGNTIYF	TGTGCCAGCAGCTTACAGGGACACCCAAGCTCTGGAAACACCATATATTTT
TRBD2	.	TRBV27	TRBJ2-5	CASRLAGVDETQYF	TGTGCCAGCAGACTAGCGGGGGTAGATGAGACCCAGTACTTC
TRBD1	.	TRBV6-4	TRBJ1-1	CASSSQGMNTEAFF	TGTGCCAGCAGTTCACAGGGGATGAACACTGAAGCTTTCTTT
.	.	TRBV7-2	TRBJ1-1	CASSYGMNTEAFF	TGTGCCAGCAGCTACGGGATGAACACTGAAGCTTTCTTT
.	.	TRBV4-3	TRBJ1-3	CASGSGYRYGNTIYF	TGCGCCAGCGGATCAGGCTACCGGTATGGAAACACCATATATTTT
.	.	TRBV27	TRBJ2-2	CASSFGIGELFF	TGTGCCAGCAGTTTTGGGATCGGGGAGCTGTTTTTT
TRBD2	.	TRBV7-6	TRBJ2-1	CASSLPTSGNNEQFF	TGTGCCAGCAGCTTACCAACTAGCGGGAACAATGAGCAGTTCTTC
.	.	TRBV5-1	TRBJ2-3	CASSLAPTRGDTQYF	TGCGCCAGCAGCTTGGCCCCCACTCGTGGAGATACGCAGTATTTT
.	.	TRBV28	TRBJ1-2	CASSFAGGNYGYTF	TGTGCCAGCAGTTTCGCCGGGGGTAACTATGGCTACACCTTC
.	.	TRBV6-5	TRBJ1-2	CASSYPGQTFYGYTF	TGTGCCAGCAGTTACCCGGGGCAGACCTTCTATGGCTACACCTTC
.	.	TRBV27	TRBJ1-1	CASSRIPNTEAFF	TGTGCCAGCAGCAGGATCCCGAACACTGAAGCTTTCTTT
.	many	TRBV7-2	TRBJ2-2	CASSDLQATNTGELFF	TGTGCCAGCAGCGACCTTCAGGCCACGAACACCGGGGAGCTGTTTTTT
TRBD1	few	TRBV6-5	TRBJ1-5	CANPGQGGQPQHF	TGTGCCAACCCGGGGCAGGGGGGTCAGCCCCAGCATTTT